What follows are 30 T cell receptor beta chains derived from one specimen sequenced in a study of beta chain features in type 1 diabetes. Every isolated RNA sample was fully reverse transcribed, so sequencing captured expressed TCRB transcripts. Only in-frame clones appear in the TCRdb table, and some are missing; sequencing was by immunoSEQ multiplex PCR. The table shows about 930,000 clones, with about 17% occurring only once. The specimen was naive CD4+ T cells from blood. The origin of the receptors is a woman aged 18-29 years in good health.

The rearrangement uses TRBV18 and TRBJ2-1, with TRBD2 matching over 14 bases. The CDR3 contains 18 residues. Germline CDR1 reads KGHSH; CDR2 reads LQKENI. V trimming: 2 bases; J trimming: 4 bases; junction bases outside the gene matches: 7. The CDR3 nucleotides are TGTGCCAGCTCACCAGGGACTAGCGGGAGCGGAGGGTACAATGAGCAGTTCTTC. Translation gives CASSPGTSGSGGYNEQFF. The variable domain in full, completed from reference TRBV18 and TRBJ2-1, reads NAGVMQNPRHLVRRRGQEARLRCSPMKGHSHVYWYRQLPEEGLKFMVYLQKENIIDESGMPKERFSAEFPKEGPSILRIQQVVRGDSAAYFCASSPGTSGSGGYNEQFFGPGTRLTVL.

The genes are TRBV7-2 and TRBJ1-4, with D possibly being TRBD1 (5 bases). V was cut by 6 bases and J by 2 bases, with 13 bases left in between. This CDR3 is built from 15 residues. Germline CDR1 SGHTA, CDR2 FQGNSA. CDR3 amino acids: CASSFPRGTNEKLFF. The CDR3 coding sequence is TGTGCCAGCAGTTTCCCGCGGGGCACTAATGAAAAACTGTTTTTT.

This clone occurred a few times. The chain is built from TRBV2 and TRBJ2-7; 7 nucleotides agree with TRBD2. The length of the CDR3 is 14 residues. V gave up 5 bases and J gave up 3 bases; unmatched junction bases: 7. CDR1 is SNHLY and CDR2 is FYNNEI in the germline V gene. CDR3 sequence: CASSPATSLYEQYF. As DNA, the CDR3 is TGTGCCAGCAGTCCTGCGACTAGCCTCTACGAGCAGTACTTC.

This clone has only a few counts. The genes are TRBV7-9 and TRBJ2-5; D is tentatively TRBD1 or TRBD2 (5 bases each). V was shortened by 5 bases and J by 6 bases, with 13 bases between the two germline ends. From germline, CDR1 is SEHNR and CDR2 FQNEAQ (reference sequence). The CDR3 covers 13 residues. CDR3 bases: TGTGCCAGCAGCGCCCGGGACGTTCAGACCCAGTACTTC. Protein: CASSARDVQTQYF.

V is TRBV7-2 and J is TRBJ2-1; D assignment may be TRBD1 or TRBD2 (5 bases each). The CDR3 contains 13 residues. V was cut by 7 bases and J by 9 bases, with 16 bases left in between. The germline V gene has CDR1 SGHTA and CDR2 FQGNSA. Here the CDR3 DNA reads TGTGCCAGCATCCCAGGTCCGGGGCGTGAGCAGTTCTTC. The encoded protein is CASIPGPGREQFF.

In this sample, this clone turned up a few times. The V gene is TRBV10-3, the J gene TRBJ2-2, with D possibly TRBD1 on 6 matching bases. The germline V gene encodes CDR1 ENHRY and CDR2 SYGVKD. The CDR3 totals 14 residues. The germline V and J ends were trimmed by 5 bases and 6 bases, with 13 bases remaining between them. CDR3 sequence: CAISTRSGAGELFF. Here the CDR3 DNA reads TGTGCCATCAGTACCAGATCAGGGGCCGGGGAGCTGTTTTTT.

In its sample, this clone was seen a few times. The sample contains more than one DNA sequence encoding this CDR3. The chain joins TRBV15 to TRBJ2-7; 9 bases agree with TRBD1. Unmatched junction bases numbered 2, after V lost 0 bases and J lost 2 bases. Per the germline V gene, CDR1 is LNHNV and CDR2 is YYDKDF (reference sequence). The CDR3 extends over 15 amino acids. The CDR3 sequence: CATSREGTGTYEQYF. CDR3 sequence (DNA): TGTGCCACCAGCAGAGAGGGGACAGGGACCTACGAGCAGTACTTC.

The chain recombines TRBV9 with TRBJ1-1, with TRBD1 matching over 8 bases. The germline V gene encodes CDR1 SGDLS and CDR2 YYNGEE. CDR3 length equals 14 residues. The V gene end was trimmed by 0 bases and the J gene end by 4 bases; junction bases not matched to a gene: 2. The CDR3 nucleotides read TGTGCCAGCAGCGTAGCCGACAGGGGCACTGAAGCTTTCTTT. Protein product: CASSVADRGTEAFF.

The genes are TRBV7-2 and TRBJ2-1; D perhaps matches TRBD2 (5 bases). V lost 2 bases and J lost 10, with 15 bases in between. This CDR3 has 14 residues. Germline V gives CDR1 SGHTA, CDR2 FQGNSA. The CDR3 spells CASSLFREQQEQFF. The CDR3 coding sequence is TGTGCCAGCAGCTTATTTCGGGAACAACAGGAGCAGTTCTTC.

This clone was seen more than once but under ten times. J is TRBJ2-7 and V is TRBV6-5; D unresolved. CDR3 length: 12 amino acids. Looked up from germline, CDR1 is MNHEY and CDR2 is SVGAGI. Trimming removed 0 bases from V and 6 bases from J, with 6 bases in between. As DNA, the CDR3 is TGTGCCAGCAGTTACTCGAATACCGAGCAGTACTTC. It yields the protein CASSYSNTEQYF.

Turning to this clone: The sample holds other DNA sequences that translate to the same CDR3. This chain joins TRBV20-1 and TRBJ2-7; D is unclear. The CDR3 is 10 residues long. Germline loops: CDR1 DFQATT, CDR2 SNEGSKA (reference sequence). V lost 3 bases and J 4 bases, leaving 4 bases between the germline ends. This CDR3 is CSAREYEQYF. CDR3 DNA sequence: TGCAGTGCTAGGGAGTACGAGCAGTACTTC.

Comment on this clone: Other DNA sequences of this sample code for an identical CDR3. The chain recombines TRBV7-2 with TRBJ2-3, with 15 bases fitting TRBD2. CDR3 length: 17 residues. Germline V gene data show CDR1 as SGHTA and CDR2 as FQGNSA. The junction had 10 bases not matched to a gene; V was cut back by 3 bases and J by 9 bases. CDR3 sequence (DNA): TGTGCCAGCAGCTTCCAGGCGGGACTAGCGGGAGGTCGGACGCAGTATTTT. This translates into CASSFQAGLAGGRTQYF.

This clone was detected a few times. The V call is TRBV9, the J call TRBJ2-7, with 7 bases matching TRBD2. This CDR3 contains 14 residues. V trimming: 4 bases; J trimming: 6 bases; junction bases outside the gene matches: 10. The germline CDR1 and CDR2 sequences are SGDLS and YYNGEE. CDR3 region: CASSLGTTSGEQYF. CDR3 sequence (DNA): TGTGCCAGCAGCCTGGGGACTACCTCTGGCGAGCAGTACTTC.

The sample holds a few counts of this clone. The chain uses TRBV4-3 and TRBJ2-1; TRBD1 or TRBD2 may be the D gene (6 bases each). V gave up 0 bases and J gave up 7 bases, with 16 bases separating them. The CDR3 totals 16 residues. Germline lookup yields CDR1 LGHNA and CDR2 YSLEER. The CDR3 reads CASSQEGGSSRNEQFF. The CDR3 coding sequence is TGCGCCAGCAGCCAAGAGGGGGGCTCATCGAGAAATGAGCAGTTCTTC.

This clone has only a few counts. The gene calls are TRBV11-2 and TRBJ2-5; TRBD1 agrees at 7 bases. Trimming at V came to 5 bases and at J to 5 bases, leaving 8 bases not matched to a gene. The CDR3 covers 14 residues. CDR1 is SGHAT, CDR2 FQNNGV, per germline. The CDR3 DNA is TGTGCCAGCAGCAAAAGTACAGGGGTCGAGACCCAGTACTTC. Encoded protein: CASSKSTGVETQYF.

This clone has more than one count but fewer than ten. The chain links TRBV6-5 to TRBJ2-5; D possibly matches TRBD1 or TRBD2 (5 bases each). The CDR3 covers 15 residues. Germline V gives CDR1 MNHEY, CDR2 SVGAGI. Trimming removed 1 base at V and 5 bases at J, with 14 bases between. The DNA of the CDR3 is TGTGCCAGCAGTTACTGGGACGGACCCAGGGAGACCCAGTACTTC. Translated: CASSYWDGPRETQYF.

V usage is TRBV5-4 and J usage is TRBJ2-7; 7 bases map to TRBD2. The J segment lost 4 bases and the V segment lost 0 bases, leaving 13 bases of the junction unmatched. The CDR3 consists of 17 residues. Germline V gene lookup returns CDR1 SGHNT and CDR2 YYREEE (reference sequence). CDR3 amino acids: CASSLGPDRAGVYEQYF. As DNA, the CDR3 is TGTGCCAGCAGCTTGGGCCCGGATCGGGCGGGAGTTTACGAGCAGTACTTC.

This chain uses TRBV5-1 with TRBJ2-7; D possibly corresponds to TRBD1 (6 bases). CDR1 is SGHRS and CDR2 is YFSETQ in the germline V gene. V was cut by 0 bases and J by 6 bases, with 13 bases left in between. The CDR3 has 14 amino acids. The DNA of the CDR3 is TGCGCCAGCAGCTTGGAGGCCAGGGGATCCGAGCAGTACTTC. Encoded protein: CASSLEARGSEQYF.

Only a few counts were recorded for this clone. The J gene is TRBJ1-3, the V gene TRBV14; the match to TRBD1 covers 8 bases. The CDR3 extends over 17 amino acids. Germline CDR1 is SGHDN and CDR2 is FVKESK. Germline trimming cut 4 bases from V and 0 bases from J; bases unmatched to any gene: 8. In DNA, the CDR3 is TGTGCCAGCAGCCCCATGACAGGGGACCGCTCTGGAAACACCATATATTTT. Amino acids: CASSPMTGDRSGNTIYF.

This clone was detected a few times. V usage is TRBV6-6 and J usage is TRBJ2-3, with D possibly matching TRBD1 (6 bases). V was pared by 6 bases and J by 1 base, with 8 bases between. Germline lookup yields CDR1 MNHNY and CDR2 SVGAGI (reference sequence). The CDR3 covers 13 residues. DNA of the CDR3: TGTGCCAGCAGAGAGGGGGGCACAGATACGCAGTATTTT. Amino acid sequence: CASREGGTDTQYF.

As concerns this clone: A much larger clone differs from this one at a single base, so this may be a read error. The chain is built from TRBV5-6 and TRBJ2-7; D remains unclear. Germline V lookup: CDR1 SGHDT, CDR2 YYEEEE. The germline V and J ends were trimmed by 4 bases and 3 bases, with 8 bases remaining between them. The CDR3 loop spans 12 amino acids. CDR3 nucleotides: TGTGCCAGCAGCCCTACGGGCTACGAGCAGTACTTC. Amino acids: CASSPTGYEQYF.

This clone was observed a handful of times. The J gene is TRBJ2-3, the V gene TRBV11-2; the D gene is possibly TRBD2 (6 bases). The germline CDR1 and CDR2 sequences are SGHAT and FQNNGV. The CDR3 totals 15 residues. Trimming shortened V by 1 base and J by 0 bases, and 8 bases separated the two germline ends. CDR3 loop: CASSLVGGSTDTQYF. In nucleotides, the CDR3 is TGTGCCAGCAGCTTAGTGGGGGGTAGCACAGATACGCAGTATTTT.

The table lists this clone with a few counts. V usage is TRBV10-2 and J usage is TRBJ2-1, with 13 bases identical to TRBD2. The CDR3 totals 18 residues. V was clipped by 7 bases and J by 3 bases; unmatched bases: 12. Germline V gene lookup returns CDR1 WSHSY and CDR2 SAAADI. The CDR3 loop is CASKRTSGSGLRYNEQFF. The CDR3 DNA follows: TGCGCCAGCAAACGGACTAGCGGGAGTGGGCTGCGCTACAATGAGCAGTTCTTC.

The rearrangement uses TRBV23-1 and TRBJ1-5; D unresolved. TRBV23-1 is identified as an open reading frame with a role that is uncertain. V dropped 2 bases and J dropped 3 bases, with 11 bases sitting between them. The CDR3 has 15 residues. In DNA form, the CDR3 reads TGCGCCAGCAGTCAACCTTGGGATCCCAATCAGCCCCAGCATTTT. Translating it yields CASSQPWDPNQPQHF.

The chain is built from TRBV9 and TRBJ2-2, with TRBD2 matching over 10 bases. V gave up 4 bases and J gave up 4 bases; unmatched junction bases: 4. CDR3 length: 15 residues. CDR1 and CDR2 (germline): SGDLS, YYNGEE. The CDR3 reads CASSLSSGSTGELFF. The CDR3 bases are TGTGCCAGCAGCTTGTCTAGCGGGAGCACCGGGGAGCTGTTTTTT.

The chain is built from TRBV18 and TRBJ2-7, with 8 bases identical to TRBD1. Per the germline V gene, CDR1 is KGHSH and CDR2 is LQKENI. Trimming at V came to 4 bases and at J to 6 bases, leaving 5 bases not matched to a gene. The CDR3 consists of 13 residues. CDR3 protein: CASSLDRAFEQYF. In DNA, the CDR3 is TGTGCCAGCTCACTGGACAGGGCATTCGAGCAGTACTTC.

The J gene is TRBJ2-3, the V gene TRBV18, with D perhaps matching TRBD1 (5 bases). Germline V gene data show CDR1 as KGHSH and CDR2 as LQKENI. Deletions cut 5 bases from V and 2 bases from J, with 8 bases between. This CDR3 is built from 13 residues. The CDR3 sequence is CASSSDITDTQYF. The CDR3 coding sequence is TGTGCCAGCTCATCGGACATCACAGATACGCAGTATTTT.

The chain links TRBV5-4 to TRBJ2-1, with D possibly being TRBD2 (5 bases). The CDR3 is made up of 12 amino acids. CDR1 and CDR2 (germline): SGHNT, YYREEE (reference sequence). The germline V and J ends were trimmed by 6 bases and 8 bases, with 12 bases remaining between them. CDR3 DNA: TGTGCCAGCAATGGACCGGGATATGAGCAGTTCTTC. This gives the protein CASNGPGYEQFF.

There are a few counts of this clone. CDR3 in DNA: TGTGCCAGCAGCCAAGATATGGGAAACTATGGCTACACCTTC. Translated: CASSQDMGNYGYTF. The chain joins TRBV4-2 to TRBJ1-2; D unclear. V lost 0 bases and J 2 bases, leaving 7 bases between the germline ends. Germline CDR1 is LGHNA and CDR2 is YNFKEQ. The CDR3 sequence is 14 residues long.

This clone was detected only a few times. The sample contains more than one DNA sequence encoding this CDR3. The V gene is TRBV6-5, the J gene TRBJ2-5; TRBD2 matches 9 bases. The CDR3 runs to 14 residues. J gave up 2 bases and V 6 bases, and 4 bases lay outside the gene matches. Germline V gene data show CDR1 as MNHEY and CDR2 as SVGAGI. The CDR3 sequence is CASSRTSGQETQYF. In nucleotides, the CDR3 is TGTGCCAGCAGCCGAACTAGCGGGCAAGAGACCCAGTACTTC.